Below are 15 T cell receptor beta chains sequenced from a single sample in a study of T cell responses to AZD1222 COVID-19 vaccine. The data were produced by immunoSEQ multiplex PCR, yet TCRdb's version contains in-frame clones alone and is incomplete. Of about 150,000 clones in the sample, roughly 90% are singletons; the top ten hold approximately 3.6%. The material was peripheral blood, obtained 28 days after the second AZD1222 dose. The origin of the receptors is an adult who received the AZD1222 COVID-19 vaccine.

This chain connects TRBV9 to TRBJ1-3; unclear D gene. With 4 bases removed from V and 0 bases from J, the gap between germline ends came to 17 bases. Germline loops: CDR1 SGDLS, CDR2 YYNGEE. The CDR3 is made up of 17 amino acids. Here the CDR3 DNA reads TGTGCCAGCAGCCACAGCCGTTCAGCCACCTCTGGAAACACCATATATTTT. It encodes CASSHSRSATSGNTIYF.

V gene TRBV19 combines with J gene TRBJ1-2; unclear D gene. Germline V lookup: CDR1 LNHDA, CDR2 SQIVND (reference sequence). The CDR3 runs to 15 residues. Trimming shortened V by 1 base and J by 0 bases, and 9 bases separated the two germline ends. This CDR3 is CASSIGSRPNYGYTF. As DNA, the CDR3 is TGTGCCAGTAGTATAGGGAGCAGGCCTAACTATGGCTACACCTTC.

The chain recombines TRBV6-5 with TRBJ1-1, with a weak D call TRBD1 (6 bases). The germline V and J ends were trimmed by 6 bases and 8 bases, with 13 bases remaining between them. CDR3 length: 12 amino acids. Per the germline V gene, CDR1 is MNHEY and CDR2 is SVGAGI. CDR3 in amino acids: CASSSGDIEAFF. The CDR3 bases are TGTGCCAGCAGCTCCGGGGACATCGAAGCTTTCTTT.

In this sample, this clone turned up once. The V call is TRBV7-8, the J call TRBJ2-7; 12 bases align to TRBD2. Germline CDR1 is SGHVS and CDR2 is FQNEAQ. V lost 5 bases to trimming and J lost 5 bases; unmatched junction nucleotides: 7. The CDR3 is made up of 15 amino acids. The CDR3 DNA is TGTGCCAGCAGCAAGACTAGCGGGAGAGCCGACGAGCAGTACTTC. This translates into CASSKTSGRADEQYF.

This rearrangement joins TRBV4-3 to TRBJ2-1, with D perhaps matching TRBD1 (6 bases). The V gene lost 4 bases and the J gene lost 9 bases, with 19 bases spanning the gap. The CDR3 runs to 15 residues. CDR1 LGHNA and CDR2 YSLEER come from the germline V gene. For the CDR3, the DNA is TGCGCCAGCAGCCCTCGAGATGAACAGGGTGGTGAGCAGTTCTTC. This encodes CASSPRDEQGGEQFF.

This chain connects TRBV6-2 or TRBV6-3 to TRBJ1-2; no firm D call. Germline lookup yields CDR1 MNHEY and CDR2 SVGEGT. Trimming took 5 bases from V and 0 from J, leaving 4 bases between them. The CDR3 has 12 amino acids. CDR3 in DNA: TGTGCCAGCAGTGGATCTAACTATGGCTACACCTTC. Translating it yields CASSGSNYGYTF.

The chain recombines TRBV5-1 with TRBJ1-3; TRBD1 agrees at 9 bases. With V trimmed by 3 bases and J by 0 bases, 10 bases remained unmatched. CDR3 size: 18 residues. Germline V gives CDR1 SGHRS, CDR2 YFSETQ. The CDR3 sequence is CASSSKIGTGSSGNTIYF. The CDR3 nucleotides are TGCGCCAGCAGCTCAAAAATAGGGACAGGGTCCTCTGGAAACACCATATATTTT.

This rearrangement joins TRBV5-1 to TRBJ2-1; no firm D call. The germline V and J ends were trimmed by 1 base and 5 bases, with 10 bases remaining between them. The CDR3 sequence is 14 residues long. Looked up from germline, CDR1 is SGHRS and CDR2 is YFSETQ. Here the CDR3 DNA reads TGCGCCAGCAGCTTGACCGGGCCCAACAATGAGCAGTTCTTC. Protein: CASSLTGPNNEQFF.

V and J are TRBV19 and TRBJ1-5; maybe TRBD1 (5 bases). CDR1 and CDR2 from the germline V gene are LNHDA and SQIVND (reference sequence). V shed 2 bases and J shed 2 bases, with 16 bases lying between them. CDR3 size: 17 residues. This CDR3 reads CASSITKGLGGNQPQHF. CDR3 sequence (DNA): TGTGCCAGTAGTATAACTAAGGGGCTAGGTGGCAATCAGCCCCAGCATTTT. The full variable domain, with the rest looked up from reference TRBV19 and TRBJ1-5, is DGGITQSPKYLFRKEGQNVTLSCEQNLNHDAMYWYRQDPGQGLRLIYYSQIVNDFQKGDIAEGYSVSREKKESFPLTVTSAQKNPTAFYLCASSITKGLGGNQPQHFGDGTRLSIL.

The J gene is TRBJ2-7, the V gene TRBV7-8, with TRBD1 matching over 9 bases. Germline V gives CDR1 SGHVS, CDR2 FQNEAQ. Trimming removed 4 bases from V and 0 bases from J; junction bases left unmatched: 7. The CDR3 covers 16 residues. For the CDR3, the DNA is TGTGCCAGCAGCTCGACAGGGGGTTTCTTCTCCTACGAGCAGTACTTC. It codes for CASSSTGGFFSYEQYF.

The V gene is TRBV18, the J gene TRBJ2-2; D uncertain. The CDR3 spans 14 residues. CDR1 is KGHSH, CDR2 LQKENI, per germline. Trimming removed 2 bases from V and 3 bases from J, with 7 bases in between. The DNA of the CDR3 is TGTGCCAGCTCACCAAATGTAGACACCGGGGAGCTGTTTTTT. Its translation is CASSPNVDTGELFF.

The chain couples TRBV6-2 or TRBV6-3 to TRBJ1-5, with 7 bases identical to TRBD1. This CDR3 contains 15 residues. Unmatched junction bases numbered 11, after V lost 6 bases and J lost 6 bases. The germline V gene has CDR1 MNHEY and CDR2 SVGEGT. The CDR3 sequence: CASSFTDRVGQPQHF. CDR3 in DNA: TGTGCCAGCAGCTTTACCGACAGGGTTGGTCAGCCCCAGCATTTT.

This sequence joins TRBV7-2 and TRBJ1-5; D is undetermined. Trimming removed 4 bases at V and 4 bases at J, with 11 bases between. CDR3 length equals 14 residues. Germline CDR1 SGHTA, CDR2 FQGNSA. The CDR3 coding sequence is TGTGCCAGCAGCTGGACGGGTTTGAATCAGCCCCAGCATTTT. This gives the protein CASSWTGLNQPQHF.

The V call is TRBV11-3, the J call TRBJ2-1; a weak D match, TRBD2 (5 bases). The germline CDR1 and CDR2 sequences are SGHNT and YENEEA. Trimming left V 5 bases short and J 4 bases short, with 18 bases between. The CDR3 is 16 residues long. CDR3 residues: CASSRSQRSVYNEQFF. For the CDR3, the DNA is TGTGCCAGCAGCCGCTCCCAGCGGTCCGTATACAATGAGCAGTTCTTC.

This clone was counted a single time. The rearrangement uses TRBV10-3 and TRBJ1-2; D possibly corresponds to TRBD1 (5 bases). V was cut by 6 bases and J by 6 bases, with 14 bases left in between. Germline values: CDR1 ENHRY, CDR2 SYGVKD. This CDR3 has 13 amino acids. CDR3 in amino acids: CAISPRVAHGYTF. DNA of the CDR3: TGTGCCATCAGCCCCAGGGTGGCTCATGGCTACACCTTC.